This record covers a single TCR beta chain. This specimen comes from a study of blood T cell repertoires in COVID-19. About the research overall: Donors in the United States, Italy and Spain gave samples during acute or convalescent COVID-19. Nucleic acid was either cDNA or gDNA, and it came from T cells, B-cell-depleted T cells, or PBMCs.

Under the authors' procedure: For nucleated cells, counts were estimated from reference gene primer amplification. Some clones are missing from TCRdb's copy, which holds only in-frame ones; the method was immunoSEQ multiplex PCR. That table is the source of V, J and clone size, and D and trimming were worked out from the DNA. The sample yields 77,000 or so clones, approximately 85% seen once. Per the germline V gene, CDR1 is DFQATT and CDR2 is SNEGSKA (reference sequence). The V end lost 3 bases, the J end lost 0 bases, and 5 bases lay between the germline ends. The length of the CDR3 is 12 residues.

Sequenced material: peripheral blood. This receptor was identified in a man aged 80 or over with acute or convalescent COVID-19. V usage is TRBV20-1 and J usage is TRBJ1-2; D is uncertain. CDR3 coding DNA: TGCAGTGCTAGTGCGGCTAACTATGGCTACACCTTC. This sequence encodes CSASAANYGYTF.